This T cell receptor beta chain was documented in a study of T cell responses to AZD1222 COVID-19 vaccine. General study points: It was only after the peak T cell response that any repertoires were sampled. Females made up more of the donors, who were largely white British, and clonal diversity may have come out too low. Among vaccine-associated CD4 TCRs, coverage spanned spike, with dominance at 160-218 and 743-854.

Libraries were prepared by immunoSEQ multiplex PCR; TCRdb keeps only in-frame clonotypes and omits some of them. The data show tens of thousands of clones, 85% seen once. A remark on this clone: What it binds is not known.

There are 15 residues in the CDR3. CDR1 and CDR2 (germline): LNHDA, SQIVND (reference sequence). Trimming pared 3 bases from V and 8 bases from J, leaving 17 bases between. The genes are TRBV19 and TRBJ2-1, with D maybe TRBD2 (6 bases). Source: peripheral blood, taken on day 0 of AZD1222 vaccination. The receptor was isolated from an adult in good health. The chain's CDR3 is CASSISGYPGDEQFF. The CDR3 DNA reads TGTGCCAGTAGTATCTCCGGTTATCCGGGGGATGAGCAGTTCTTC.